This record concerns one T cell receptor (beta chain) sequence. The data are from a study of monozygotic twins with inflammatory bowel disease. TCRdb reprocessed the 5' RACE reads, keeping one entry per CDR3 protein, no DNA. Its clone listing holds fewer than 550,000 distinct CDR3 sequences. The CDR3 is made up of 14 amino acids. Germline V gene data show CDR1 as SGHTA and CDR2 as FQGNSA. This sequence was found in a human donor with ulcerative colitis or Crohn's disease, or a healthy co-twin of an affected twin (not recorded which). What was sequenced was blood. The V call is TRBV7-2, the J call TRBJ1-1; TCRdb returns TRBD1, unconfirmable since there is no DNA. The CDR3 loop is CASSFQRGQTEAFF.